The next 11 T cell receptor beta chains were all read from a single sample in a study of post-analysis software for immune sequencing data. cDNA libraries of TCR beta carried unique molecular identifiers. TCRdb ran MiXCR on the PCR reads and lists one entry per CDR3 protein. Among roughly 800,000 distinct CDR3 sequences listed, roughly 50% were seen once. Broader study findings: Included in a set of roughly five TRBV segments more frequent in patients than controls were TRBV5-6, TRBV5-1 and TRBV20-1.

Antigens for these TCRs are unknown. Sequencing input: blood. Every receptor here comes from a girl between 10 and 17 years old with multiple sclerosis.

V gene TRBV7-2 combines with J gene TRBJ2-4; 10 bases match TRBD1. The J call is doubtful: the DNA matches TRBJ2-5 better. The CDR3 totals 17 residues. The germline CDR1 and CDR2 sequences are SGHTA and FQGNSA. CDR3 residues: CASSSTSTGQGWETQYF. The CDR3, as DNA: TGTGCCAGCAGCTCGACCTCCACGGGACAGGGGTGGGAGACCCAGTACTTC.

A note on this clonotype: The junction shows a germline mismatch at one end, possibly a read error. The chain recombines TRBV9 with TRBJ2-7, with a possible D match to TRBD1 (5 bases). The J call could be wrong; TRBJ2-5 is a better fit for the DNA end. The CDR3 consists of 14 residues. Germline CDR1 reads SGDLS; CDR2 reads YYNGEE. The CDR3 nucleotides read TGTGCCAGCAGCCTTCCAGACAGCCAAGGGACCCAGTACTTC. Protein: CASSLPDSQGTQYF.

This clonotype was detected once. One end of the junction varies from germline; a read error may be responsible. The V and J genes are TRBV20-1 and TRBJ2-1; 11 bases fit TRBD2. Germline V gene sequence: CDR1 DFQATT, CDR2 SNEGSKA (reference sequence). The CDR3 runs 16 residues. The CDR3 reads CSASDPGGLAVNGQFF. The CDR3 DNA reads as TGCAGTGCTAGCGACCCTGGGGGACTAGCGGTCAATGGGCAGTTCTTC.

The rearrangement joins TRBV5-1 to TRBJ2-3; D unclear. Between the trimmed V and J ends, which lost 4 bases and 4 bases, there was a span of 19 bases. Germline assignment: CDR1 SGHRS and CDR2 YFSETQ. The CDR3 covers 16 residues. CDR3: CASSPWTNRGADTQYF. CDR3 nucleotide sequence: TGCGCCAGCAGCCCCTGGACCAACAGAGGCGCAGATACGCAGTATTTT.

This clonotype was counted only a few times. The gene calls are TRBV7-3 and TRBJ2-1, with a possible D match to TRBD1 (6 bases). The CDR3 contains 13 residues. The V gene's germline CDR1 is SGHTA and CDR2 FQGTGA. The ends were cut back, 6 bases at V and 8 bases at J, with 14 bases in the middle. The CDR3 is CASRGPGEHEQFF. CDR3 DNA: TGTGCCAGCAGGGGACCAGGGGAGCATGAGCAGTTCTTC.

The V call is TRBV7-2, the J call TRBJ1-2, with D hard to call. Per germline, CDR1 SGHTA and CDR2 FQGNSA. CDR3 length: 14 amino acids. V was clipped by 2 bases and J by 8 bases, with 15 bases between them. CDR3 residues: CASSLSKGTMGYTF. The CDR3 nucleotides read TGTGCCAGCAGCTTAAGTAAGGGTACTATGGGCTACACCTTC.

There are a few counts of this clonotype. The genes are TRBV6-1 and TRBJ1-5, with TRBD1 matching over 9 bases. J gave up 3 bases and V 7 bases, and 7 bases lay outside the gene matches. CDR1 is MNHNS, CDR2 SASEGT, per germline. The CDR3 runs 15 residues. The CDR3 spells CASTRTGANNQPQHF. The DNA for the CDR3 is TGTGCCAGCACCAGGACAGGGGCTAACAATCAGCCCCAGCATTTT.

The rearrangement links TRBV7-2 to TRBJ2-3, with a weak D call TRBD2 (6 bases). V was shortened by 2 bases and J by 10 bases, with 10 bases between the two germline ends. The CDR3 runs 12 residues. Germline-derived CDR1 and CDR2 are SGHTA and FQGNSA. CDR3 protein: CASSLTGAAQYF. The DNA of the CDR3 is TGTGCCAGCAGCTTAACGGGAGCGGCGCAGTATTTT.

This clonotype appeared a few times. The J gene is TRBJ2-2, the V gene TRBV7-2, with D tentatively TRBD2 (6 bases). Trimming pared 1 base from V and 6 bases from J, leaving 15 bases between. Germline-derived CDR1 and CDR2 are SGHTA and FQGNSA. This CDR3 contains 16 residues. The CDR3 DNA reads TGTGCCAGCAGCTTAGTCGCGGGAACGGGGTCCGGGGAGCTGTTTTTT. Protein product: CASSLVAGTGSGELFF.

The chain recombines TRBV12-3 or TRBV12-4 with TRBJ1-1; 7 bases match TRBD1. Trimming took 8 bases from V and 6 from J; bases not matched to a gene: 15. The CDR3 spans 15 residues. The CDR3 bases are TGTGCCAGCGCCCCGACAGGGAGGGTAGGGCCTGAAGCTTTCTTT. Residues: CASAPTGRVGPEAFF.

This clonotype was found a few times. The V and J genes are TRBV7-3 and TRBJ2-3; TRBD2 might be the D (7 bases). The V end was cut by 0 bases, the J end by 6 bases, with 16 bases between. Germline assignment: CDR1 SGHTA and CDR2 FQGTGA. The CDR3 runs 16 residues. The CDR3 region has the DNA TGTGCCAGCAGCTTAACGTGGGGGGGCCAGGGTGATACGCAGTATTTT. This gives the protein CASSLTWGGQGDTQYF.